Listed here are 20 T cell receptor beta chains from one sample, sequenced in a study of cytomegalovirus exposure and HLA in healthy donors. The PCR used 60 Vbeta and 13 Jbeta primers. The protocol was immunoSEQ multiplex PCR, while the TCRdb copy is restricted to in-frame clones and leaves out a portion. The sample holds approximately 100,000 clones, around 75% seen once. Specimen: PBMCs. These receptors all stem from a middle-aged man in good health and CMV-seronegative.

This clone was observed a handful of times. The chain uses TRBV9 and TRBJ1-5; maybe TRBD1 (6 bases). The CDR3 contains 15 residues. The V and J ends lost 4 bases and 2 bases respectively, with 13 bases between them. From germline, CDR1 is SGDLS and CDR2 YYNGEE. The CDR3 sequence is CASSRTGSGNQPQHF. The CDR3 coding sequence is TGTGCCAGCAGCCGTACAGGGTCCGGCAATCAGCCCCAGCATTTT. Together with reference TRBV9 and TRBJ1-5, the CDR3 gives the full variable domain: DSGVTQTPKHLITATGQRVTLRCSPRSGDLSVYWYQQSLDQGLQFLIQYYNGEERAKGNILERFSAQQFPDLHSELNLSSLELGDSALYFCASSRTGSGNQPQHFGDGTRLSIL.

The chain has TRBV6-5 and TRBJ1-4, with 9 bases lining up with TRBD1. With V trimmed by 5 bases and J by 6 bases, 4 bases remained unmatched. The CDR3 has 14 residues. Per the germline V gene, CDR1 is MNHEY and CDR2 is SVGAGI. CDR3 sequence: CASSPTGGHEKLFF. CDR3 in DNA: TGTGCCAGCAGTCCAACAGGGGGCCATGAAAAACTGTTTTTT.

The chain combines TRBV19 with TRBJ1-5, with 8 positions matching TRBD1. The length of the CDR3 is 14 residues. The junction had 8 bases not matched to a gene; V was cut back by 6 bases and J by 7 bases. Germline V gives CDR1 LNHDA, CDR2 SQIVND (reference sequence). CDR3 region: CASSQGAVGQPQHF. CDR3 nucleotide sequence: TGTGCCAGTAGCCAGGGGGCTGTGGGACAGCCCCAGCATTTT. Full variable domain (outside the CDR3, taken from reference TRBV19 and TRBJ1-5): DGGITQSPKYLFRKEGQNVTLSCEQNLNHDAMYWYRQDPGQGLRLIYYSQIVNDFQKGDIAEGYSVSREKKESFPLTVTSAQKNPTAFYLCASSQGAVGQPQHFGDGTRLSIL.

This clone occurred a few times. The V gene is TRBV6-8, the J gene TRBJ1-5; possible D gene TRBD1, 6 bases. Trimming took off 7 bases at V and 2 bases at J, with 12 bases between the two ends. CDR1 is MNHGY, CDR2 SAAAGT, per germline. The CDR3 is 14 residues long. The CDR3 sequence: CASKGGGRNQPQHF. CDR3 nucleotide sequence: TGTGCCAGCAAAGGGGGAGGGCGCAATCAGCCCCAGCATTTT.

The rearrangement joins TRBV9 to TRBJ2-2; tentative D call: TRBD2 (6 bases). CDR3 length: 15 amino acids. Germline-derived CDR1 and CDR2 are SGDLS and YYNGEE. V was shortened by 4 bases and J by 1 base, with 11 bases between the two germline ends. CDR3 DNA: TGTGCCAGCAGCCCTACCGGGGGGAACACCGGGGAGCTGTTTTTT. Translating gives CASSPTGGNTGELFF.

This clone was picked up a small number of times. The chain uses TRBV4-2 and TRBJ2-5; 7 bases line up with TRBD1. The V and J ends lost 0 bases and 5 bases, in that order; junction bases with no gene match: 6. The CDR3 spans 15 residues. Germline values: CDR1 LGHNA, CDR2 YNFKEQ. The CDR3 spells CASSQEYRGSETQYF. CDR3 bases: TGTGCCAGCAGCCAAGAATACAGGGGATCGGAGACCCAGTACTTC.

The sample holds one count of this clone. CDR3 loop: CASSKDYGDYNEQFF. CDR3 in DNA: TGTGCCAGCAGCAAGGACTACGGAGATTACAATGAGCAGTTCTTC. The chain employs TRBV5-6 and TRBJ2-1, with D possibly being TRBD2 (6 bases). The ends were cut back, 4 bases at V and 4 bases at J, with 15 bases in the middle. Germline V gives CDR1 SGHDT, CDR2 YYEEEE. This CDR3 region has 15 residues.

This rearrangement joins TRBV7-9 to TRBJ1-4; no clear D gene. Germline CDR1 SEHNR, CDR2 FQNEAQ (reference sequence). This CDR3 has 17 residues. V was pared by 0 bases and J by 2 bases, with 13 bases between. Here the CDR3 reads CASSLAYGRSTNEKLFF. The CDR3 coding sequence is TGTGCCAGCAGCTTAGCGTACGGGAGGAGCACTAATGAAAAACTGTTTTTT.

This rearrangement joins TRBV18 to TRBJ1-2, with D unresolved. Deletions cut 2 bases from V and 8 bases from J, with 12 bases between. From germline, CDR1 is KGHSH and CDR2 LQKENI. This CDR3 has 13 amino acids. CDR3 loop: CASSPRGDGGYTF. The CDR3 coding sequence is TGTGCCAGCTCACCAAGAGGAGACGGCGGCTACACCTTC.

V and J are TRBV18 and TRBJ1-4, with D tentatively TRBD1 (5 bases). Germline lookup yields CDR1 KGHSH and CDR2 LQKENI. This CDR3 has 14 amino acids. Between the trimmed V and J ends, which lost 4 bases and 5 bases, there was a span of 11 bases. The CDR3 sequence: CASSRDGRNEKLFF. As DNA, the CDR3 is TGTGCCAGCTCACGGGACGGGAGGAATGAAAAACTGTTTTTT. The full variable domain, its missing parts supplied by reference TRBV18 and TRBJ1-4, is NAGVMQNPRHLVRRRGQEARLRCSPMKGHSHVYWYRQLPEEGLKFMVYLQKENIIDESGMPKERFSAEFPKEGPSILRIQQVVRGDSAAYFCASSRDGRNEKLFFGSGTQLSVL.

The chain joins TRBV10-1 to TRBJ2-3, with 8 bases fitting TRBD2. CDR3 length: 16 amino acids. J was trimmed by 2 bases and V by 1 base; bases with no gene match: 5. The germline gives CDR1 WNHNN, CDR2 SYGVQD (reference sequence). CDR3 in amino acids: CASSELRGVVTDTQYF. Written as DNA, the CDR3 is TGCGCCAGCAGTGAGTTGCGGGGGGTTGTCACAGATACGCAGTATTTT.

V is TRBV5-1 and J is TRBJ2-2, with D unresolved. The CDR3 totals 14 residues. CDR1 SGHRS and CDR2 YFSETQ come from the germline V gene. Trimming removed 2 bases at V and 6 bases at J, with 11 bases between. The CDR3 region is CASSFDGFPGELFF. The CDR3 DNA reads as TGCGCCAGCAGCTTCGACGGGTTCCCCGGGGAGCTGTTTTTT.

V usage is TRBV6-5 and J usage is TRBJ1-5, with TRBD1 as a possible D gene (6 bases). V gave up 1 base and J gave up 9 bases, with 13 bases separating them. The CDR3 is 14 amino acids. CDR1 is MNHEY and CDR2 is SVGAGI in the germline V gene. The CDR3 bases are TGTGCCAGCAGTTACTACAGGGACGGAGGGCCCCAGCATTTT. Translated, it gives CASSYYRDGGPQHF.

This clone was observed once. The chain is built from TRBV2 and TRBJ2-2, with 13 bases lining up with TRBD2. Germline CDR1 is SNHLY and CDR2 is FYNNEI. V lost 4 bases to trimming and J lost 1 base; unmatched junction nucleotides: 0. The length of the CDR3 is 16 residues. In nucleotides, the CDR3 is TGTGCCAGCAGTGGACTAGCGGGGGGGAACACCGGGGAGCTGTTTTTT. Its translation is CASSGLAGGNTGELFF.

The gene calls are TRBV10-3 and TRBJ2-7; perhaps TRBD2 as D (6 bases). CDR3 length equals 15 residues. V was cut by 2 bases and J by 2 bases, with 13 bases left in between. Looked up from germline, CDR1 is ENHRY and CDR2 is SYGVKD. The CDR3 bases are TGTGCCATCAGTGAGGTTCTAGCGCCTACCTACGAGCAGTACTTC. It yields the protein CAISEVLAPTYEQYF.

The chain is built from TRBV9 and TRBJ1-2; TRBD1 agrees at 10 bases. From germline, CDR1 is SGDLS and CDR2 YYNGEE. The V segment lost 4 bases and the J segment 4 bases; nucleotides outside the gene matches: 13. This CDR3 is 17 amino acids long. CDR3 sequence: CASSSGGDRGAAYGYTF. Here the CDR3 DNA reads TGTGCCAGCAGCTCTGGTGGGGACAGGGGCGCCGCCTATGGCTACACCTTC.

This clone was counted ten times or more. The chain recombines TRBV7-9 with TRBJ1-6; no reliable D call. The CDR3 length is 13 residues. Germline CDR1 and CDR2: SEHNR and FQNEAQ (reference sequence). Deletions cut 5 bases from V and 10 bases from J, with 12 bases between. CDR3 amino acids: CASSPGQRSPLHF. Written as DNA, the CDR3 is TGTGCCAGCAGCCCGGGTCAGAGGTCACCCCTCCACTTT.

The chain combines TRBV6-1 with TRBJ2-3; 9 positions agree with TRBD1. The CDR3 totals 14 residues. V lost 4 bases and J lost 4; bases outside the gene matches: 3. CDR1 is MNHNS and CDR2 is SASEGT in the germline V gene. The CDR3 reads CASSGQGEADTQYF. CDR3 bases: TGTGCCAGCAGTGGACAGGGGGAGGCAGATACGCAGTATTTT.

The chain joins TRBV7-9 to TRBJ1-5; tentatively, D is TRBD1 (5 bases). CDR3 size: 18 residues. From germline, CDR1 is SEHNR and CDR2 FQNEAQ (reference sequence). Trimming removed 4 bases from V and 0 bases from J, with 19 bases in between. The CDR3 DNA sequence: TGTGCCAGCAGCTCCCGGGGGAGGGTAGGGTCTAGCAATCAGCCCCAGCATTTT. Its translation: CASSSRGRVGSSNQPQHF.

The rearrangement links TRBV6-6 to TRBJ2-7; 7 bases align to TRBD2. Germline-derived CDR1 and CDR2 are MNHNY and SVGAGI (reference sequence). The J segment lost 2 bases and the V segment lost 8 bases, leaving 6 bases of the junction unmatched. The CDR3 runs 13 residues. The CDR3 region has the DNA TGTGCCAGCGGGACTAATCCTACCTACGAGCAGTACTTC. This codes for CASGTNPTYEQYF.